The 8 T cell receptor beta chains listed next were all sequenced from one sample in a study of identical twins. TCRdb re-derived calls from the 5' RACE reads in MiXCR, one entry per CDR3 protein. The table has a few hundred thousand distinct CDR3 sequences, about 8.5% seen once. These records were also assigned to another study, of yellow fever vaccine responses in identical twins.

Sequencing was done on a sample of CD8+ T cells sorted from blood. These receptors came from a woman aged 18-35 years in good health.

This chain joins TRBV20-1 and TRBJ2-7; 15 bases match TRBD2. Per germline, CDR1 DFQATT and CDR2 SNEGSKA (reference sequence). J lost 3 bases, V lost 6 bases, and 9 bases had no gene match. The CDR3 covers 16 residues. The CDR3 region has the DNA TGCAGTGCCGATGGTGGACTAGCGGGAGGGTACTACGAGCAGTACTTC. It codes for CSADGGLAGGYYEQYF.

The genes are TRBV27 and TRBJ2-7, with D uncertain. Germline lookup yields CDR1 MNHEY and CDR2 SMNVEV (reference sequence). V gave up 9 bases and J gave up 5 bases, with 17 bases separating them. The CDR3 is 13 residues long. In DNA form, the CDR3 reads TGTGCCAGGTCGGTCGGGCTTCGACACGAGCAGTACTTC. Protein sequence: CARSVGLRHEQYF.

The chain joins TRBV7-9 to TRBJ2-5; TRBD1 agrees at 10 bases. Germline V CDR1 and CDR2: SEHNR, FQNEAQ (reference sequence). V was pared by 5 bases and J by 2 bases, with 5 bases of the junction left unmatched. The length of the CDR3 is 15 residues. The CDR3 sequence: CASSPTDRGQETQYF. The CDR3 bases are TGTGCCAGCAGCCCTACGGACAGGGGGCAAGAGACCCAGTACTTC.

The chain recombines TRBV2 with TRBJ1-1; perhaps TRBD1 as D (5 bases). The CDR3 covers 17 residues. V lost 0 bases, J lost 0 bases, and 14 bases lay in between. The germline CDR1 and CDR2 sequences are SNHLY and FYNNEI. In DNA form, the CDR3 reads TGTGCCAGCAGTGAAGCTGAGCAGGGCGAGATGAACACTGAAGCTTTCTTT. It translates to CASSEAEQGEMNTEAFF.

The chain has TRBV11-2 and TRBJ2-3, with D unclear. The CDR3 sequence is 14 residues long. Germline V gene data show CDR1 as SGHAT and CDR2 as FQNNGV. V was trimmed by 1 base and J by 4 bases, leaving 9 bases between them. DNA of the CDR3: TGTGCCAGCAGCTTAGTGGTGGGCCCAGATACGCAGTATTTT. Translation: CASSLVVGPDTQYF.

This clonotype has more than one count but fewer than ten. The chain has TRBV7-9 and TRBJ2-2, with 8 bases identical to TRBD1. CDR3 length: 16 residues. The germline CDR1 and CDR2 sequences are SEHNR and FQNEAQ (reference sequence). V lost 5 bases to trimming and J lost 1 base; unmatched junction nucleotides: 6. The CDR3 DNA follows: TGTGCCAGCAGCCTTGACAGGGGACGGAACACCGGGGAGCTGTTTTTT. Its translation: CASSLDRGRNTGELFF.

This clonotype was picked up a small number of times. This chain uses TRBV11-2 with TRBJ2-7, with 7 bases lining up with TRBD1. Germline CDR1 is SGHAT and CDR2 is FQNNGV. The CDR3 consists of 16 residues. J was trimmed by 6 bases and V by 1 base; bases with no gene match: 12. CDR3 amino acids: CASSLAPSVTGIEQYF. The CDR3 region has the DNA TGTGCCAGCAGCTTAGCCCCTTCAGTGACAGGGATCGAGCAGTACTTC.

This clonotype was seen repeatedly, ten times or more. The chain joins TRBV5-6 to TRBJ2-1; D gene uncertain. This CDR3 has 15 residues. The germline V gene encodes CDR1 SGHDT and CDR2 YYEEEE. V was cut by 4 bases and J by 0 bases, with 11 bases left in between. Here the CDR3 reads CASSGGPISYNEQFF. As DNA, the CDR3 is TGTGCCAGCAGCGGTGGACCGATCTCCTACAATGAGCAGTTCTTC. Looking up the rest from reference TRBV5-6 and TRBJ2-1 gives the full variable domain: DAGVTQSPTHLIKTRGQQVTLRCSPKSGHDTVSWYQQALGQGPQFIFQYYEEEERQRGNFPDRFSGHQFPNYSSELNVNALLLGDSALYLCASSGGPISYNEQFFGPGTRLTVL.